The rows below give T cell receptor beta chains drawn from one sample of a study of blood T cells in healthy people across ages. TCRdb re-analysed the 5' RACE reads in MiXCR, keeping a single row per CDR3 protein. The table has about 1.5 million distinct CDR3 sequences, less than 45% seen once. Sequencing used blood. These receptor sequences come from a woman between 18 and 30 years old in good health. Each CDR3 is given with its conserved first and last residue. The size field is filled for only some rows; it gives once, few, many or a size class.

- TRBV20-1 CSARRAGWSYNEQFF
few TRBV20-1 CSARDPRADTQYF
many TRBV5-1 CASSFSGGSTDTQYF
few TRBV6-2/TRBV6-3 CASSRRGAGSQETQYF
- TRBV27 CASSLSDPGLAGVEQYF
- TRBV12-3/TRBV12-4 CAGRTGGESYEQYF
- TRBV29-1 CSVEGQGAGDTIYF
- TRBV6-1 CASSSGAEETQFF
- TRBV19 CASSISVNNEQFF
- TRBV11-2 CVSSLRPLRDTYNEQFF
- TRBV4-1 CASSQFGGGGADTQYF
- TRBV27 CASSTYRSPNERLFF
few TRBV28 CASTSLGRSSGYEQYF
few TRBV4-3 CASSPCYRQETQYF
- TRBV6-5 CASSYGAKRGLYNEQFF
few TRBV20-1 CSAPKTSFGVGANVLTF
- TRBV20-1 CSAAQGADEQFF
- TRBV27 CASSSTGVGTGELFF
few TRBV7-9 CASSFHQGNTEAFF
- TRBV12-3/TRBV12-4 CASRQGTIGYTF
- TRBV5-1 CASSFSPSYEQFF
- TRBV19 CASTDSSGGYQETQYF
few TRBV18 CASSPEIRGSYNEQFF
once TRBV7-2 CASSRTERNQPQHF
once TRBV3-1 CASSQWQAQETQYF
- TRBV20-1 CSASRRDHEAFF
- TRBV4-1 CASSFSFDEQYF
- TRBV10-3 CANHPRHLGYF
- TRBV5-6 CASSRLADSTDTQYF
- TRBV7-9 CASSKGTSGLRETQYF
- TRBV29-1 CSVEWREAFF
few TRBV27 CASRDRGRHGYTF
- TRBV2 CASRAFPGVRNQLQHF
few TRBV12-3/TRBV12-4 CASSFRAGGFNQPQHF
- TRBV7-7 CASRLETTTGELFF
many TRBV29-1 CSVESRGVQETQYF
- TRBV28 CASSTRTSGQYF
- TRBV7-9 CASSTRTNTGELFF
few TRBV6-5 CASSIQGRRSYEQYF
few TRBV24-1 CATSEDRGPAYEQYF
- TRBV4-1 CASSQRTGGDTEAFF
- TRBV20-1 CSAGEAKGSYNEQFF
- TRBV7-2 CASSLADRVGEKLFF
few TRBV4-3 CASSQDLAGGGLKGTQYF
few TRBV20-1 CSATWTGGKAFF
few TRBV20-1 CSASGDTNEKLFF
- TRBV5-1 CASRLLVGSLQETQYF
- TRBV6-2/TRBV6-3 CASSSRTGGDYNEQYF
- TRBV5-1 CASSSDRERGYEQYF
few TRBV25-1 CASTREGYGYTF
- TRBV11-2 CASIMDSSFLRSGANVLTF
- TRBV29-1 CSVEDEEWSNQPQHF
- TRBV10-3 CAIRSGGLNQPQHF
- TRBV10-3 CATQGGASSNQPQHF
few TRBV20-1 CSARDRRGFNYGYTF
- TRBV29-1 CSVRDRVDEQYF
few TRBV12-3/TRBV12-4 CASSLGAWSYEQYF
- TRBV7-2 CASSTRDRGEGYTF
- TRBV4-1 CASSQARGLDYGYTF